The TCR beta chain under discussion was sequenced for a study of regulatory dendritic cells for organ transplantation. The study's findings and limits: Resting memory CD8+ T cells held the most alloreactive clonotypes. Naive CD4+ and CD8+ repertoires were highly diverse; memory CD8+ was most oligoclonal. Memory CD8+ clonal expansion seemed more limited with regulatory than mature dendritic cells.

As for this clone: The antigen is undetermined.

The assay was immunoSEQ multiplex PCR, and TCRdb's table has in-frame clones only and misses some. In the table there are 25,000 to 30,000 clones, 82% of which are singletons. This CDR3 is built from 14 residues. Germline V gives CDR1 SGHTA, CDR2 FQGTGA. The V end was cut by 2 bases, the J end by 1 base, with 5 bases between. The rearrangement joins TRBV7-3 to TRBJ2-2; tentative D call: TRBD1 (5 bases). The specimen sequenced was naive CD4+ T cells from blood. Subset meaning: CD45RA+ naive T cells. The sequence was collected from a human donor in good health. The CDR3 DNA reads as TGTGCCAGCAGCTTAGACAGGAACACCGGGGAGCTGTTTTTT. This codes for CASSLDRNTGELFF.